This T cell receptor (beta chain) was sequenced during a study of PD-L1 blockade in urothelial cancer. On the study more broadly: Blood analysis occurred 3 weeks (second dose) and 6 weeks after treatment start. Overall study findings and caveats: More expansion of tumor-associated blood clones, seen at 3 weeks, marked durable-benefit patients. Below-median TCR clonality that was measured in pretreatment blood predicted better survival.

The protocol was immunoSEQ multiplex PCR, while the TCRdb copy is restricted to in-frame clones and leaves out a portion. The repertoire has around 30,000 clones, approximately 81% of them found once; the top ten carry about 2.7%. This clone was observed once. Antigen specificity is unknown. Time point defined: peripheral blood 6 weeks after treatment start. The CDR3 length is 15 residues. Germline V gene lookup returns CDR1 SGDLS and CDR2 YYNGEE. With 3 bases removed from V and 4 bases from J, the gap between germline ends came to 17 bases. The source was PBMCs, collected around atezolizumab (anti-PD-L1) treatment. The chain links TRBV9 to TRBJ2-7, with TRBD2 as a possible D gene (6 bases). This TCR came from a man between 65 and 80 years old with urothelial cancer. This CDR3 reads CASSGGVGLLYEQYF. CDR3 bases: TGTGCCAGCAGCGGGGGGGTAGGCCTTCTTTACGAGCAGTACTTC.